These 4 T cell receptor beta chains share one sample of origin, sequenced in a study of CXCR3-negative and CXCR3-positive naive CD8 T cells. The libraries of TRB cDNA were constructed through 5' RACE using UMI labels. Each CDR3 protein gets one entry in TCRdb, which reprocessed the 5' RACE reads and gives no DNA. The repertoire table contains over 70,000 distinct CDR3 sequences. The sample taken for sequencing was naive CXCR3- CD8+ T cells from blood. Subset reported: CD45RO-CCR7+CD27+CD95- naive CD8+ T cells lacking CXCR3 (TNR3-). These TCRs come from a human donor in good health. Some clones in this sample may be carry-over from other donors' samples.

J is TRBJ2-7 and V is TRBV19. The germline V gene encodes CDR1 LNHDA and CDR2 SQIVND (reference sequence). The CDR3 contains 14 residues. This CDR3 reads CASSLIGLSYEQYF.

V and J are TRBV28 and TRBJ1-6. The CDR3 extends over 14 amino acids. In germline, CDR1 is MDHEN, CDR2 SYDVKM. This chain's CDR3 is CASRRDNSGSPLHF.

The chain combines TRBV12-3 or TRBV12-4 with TRBJ2-7. The CDR3 is made up of 13 amino acids. CDR3 residues: CASSFNPGNEQYF.

V gene TRBV12-3 or TRBV12-4 combines with J gene TRBJ1-1; the D gene TCRdb calls, TRBD1, cannot be checked with no DNA. CDR3 length equals 12 residues. The CDR3 is CASSLDRGKAFF.